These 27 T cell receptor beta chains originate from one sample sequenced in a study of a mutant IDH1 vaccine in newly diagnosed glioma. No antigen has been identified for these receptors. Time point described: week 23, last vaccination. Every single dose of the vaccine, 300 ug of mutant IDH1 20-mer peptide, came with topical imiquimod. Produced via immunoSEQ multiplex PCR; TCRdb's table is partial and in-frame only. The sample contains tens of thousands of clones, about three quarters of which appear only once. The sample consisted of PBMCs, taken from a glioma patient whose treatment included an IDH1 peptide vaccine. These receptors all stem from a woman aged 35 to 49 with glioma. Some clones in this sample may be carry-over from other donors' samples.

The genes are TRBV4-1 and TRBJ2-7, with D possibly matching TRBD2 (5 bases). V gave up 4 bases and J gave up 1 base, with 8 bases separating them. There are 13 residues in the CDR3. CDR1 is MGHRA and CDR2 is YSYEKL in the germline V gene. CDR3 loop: CASSRPGSYEQYF. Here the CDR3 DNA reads TGCGCCAGCAGCCGCCCGGGGTCCTACGAGCAGTACTTC.

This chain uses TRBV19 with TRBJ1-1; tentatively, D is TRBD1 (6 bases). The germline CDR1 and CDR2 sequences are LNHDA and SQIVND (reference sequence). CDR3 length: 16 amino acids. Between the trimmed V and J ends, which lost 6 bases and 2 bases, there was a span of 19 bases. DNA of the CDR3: TGTGCCAGTAGACGTCCCAACAGGGACGGAAACACTGAAGCTTTCTTT. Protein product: CASRRPNRDGNTEAFF.

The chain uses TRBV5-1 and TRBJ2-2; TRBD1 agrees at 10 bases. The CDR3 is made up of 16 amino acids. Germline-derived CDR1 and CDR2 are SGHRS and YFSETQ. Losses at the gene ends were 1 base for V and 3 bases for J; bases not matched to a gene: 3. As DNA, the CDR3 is TGCGCCAGCAGCTTGAGGACAGGGGGGGACACCGGGGAGCTGTTTTTT. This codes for CASSLRTGGDTGELFF.

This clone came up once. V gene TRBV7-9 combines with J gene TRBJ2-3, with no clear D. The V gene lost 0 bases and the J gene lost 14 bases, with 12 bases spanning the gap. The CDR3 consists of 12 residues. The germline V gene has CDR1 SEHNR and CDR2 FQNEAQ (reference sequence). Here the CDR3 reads CASSLASPPVYF. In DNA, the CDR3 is TGTGCCAGCAGCTTAGCGTCCCCCCCGGTGTATTTT.

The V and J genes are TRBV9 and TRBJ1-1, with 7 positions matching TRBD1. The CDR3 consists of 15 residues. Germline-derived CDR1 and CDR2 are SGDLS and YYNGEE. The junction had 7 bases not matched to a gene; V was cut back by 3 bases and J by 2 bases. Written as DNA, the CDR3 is TGTGCCAGCAGCGCGGTCGACAGGGTAAACACTGAAGCTTTCTTT. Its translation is CASSAVDRVNTEAFF.

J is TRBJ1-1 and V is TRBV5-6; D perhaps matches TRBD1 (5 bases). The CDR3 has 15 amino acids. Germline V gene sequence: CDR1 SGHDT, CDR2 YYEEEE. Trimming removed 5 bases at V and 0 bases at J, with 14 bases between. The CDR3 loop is CASSRGDRMNTEAFF. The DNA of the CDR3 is TGTGCCAGCAGTCGAGGGGATCGCATGAACACTGAAGCTTTCTTT.

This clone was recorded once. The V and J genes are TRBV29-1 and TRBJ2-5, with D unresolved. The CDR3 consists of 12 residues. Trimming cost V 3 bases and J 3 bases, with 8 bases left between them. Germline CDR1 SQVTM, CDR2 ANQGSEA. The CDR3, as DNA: TGCAGCGTTGATCAGCAGGAAGAGACCCAGTACTTC. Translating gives CSVDQQEETQYF.

The CDR3, as DNA: TGTGCCAGCAGTGACTCAGGGGAAACCGGGGAGCTGTTTTTT. Protein sequence: CASSDSGETGELFF. The chain recombines TRBV6-4 with TRBJ2-2; D possibly corresponds to TRBD1 (5 bases). The CDR3 loop spans 14 amino acids. Germline V gene sequence: CDR1 MRHNA, CDR2 SNTAGT. The V end lost 0 bases, the J end lost 5 bases, and 7 bases lay between the germline ends.

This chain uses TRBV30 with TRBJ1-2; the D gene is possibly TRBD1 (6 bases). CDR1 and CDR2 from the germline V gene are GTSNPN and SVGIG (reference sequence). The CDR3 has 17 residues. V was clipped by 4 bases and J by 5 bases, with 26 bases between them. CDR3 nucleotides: TGTGCCTGGACCCCCCAGACAGGAATCCGTAGTTGGTATGGCTACACCTTC. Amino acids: CAWTPQTGIRSWYGYTF.

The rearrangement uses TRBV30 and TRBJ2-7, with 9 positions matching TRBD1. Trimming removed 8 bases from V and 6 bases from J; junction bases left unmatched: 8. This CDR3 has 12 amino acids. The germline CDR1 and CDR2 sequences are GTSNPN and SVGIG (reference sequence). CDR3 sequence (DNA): TGTGCCCGCTCACAGGGGGCGGGCGAGCAGTACTTC. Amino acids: CARSQGAGEQYF.

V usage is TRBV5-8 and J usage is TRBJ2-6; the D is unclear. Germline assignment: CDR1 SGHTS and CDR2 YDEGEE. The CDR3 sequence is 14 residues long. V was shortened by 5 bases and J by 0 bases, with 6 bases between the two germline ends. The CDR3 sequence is CASRSNSGANVLTF. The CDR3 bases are TGTGCCAGCAGATCCAACTCTGGGGCCAACGTCCTGACTTTC. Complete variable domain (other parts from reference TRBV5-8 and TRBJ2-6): EAGVTQSPTHLIKTRGQQATLRCSPISGHTSVYWYQQALGLGLQFLLWYDEGEERNRGNFPPRFSGRQFPNYSSELNVNALELEDSALYLCASRSNSGANVLTFGAGSRLTVL.

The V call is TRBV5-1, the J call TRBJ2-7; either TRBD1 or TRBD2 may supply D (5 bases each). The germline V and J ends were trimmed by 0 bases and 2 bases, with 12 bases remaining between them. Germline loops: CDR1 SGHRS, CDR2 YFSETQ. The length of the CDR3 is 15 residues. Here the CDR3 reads CASSLGGVGTYEQYF. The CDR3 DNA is TGCGCCAGCAGCTTGGGAGGGGTCGGTACCTACGAGCAGTACTTC.

CDR3 protein: CASSYSGLGPNNEQFF. CDR3 nucleotide sequence: TGTGCCAGCAGTTACTCGGGTCTAGGTCCCAACAATGAGCAGTTCTTC. The V gene is TRBV6-5, the J gene TRBJ2-1; D not certain. The CDR3 has 16 amino acids. With 0 bases removed from V and 5 bases from J, the gap between germline ends came to 14 bases. Per germline, CDR1 MNHEY and CDR2 SVGAGI.

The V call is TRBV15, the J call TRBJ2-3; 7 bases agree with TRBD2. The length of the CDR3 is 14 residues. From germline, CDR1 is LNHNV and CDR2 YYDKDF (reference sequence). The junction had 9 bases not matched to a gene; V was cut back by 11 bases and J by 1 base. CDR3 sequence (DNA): TGTGCCTCTACCCTGAGCGGGGGCACAGATACGCAGTATTTT. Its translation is CASTLSGGTDTQYF.

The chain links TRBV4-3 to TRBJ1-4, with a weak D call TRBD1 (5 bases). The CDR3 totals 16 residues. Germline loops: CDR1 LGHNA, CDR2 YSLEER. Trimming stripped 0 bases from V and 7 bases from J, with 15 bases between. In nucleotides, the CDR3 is TGCGCCAGCAGCCAAGATCGGCGAAGGGGCGGTGAAAAACTGTTTTTT. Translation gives CASSQDRRRGGEKLFF.

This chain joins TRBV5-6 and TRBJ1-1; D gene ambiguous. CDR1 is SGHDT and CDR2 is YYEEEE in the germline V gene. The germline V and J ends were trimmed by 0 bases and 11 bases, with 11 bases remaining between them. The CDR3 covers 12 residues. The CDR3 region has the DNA TGTGCCAGCAGCTTGGGACACCTTCGGGCTTTCTTT. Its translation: CASSLGHLRAFF. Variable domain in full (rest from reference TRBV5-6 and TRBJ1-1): DAGVTQSPTHLIKTRGQQVTLRCSPKSGHDTVSWYQQALGQGPQFIFQYYEEEERQRGNFPDRFSGHQFPNYSSELNVNALLLGDSALYLCASSLGHLRAFFGQGTRLTVV.

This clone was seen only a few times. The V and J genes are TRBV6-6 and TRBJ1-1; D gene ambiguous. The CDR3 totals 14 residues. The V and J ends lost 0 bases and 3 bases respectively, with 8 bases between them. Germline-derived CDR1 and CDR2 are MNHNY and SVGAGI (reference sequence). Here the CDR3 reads CASSYSTRDTEAFF. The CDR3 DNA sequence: TGTGCCAGCAGTTACTCGACACGGGACACTGAAGCTTTCTTT.

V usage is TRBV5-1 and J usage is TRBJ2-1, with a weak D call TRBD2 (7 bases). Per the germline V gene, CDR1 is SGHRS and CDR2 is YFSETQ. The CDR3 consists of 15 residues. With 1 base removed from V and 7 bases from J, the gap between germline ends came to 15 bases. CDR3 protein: CASSLSVGGPNEQFF. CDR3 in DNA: TGCGCCAGCAGCTTGTCGGTGGGGGGGCCGAATGAGCAGTTCTTC.

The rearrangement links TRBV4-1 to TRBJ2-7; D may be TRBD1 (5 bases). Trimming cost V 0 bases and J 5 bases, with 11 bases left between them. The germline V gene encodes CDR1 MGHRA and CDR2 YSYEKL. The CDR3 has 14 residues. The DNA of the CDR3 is TGCGCCAGCAGCCAAGACAGGGTGGGGAACGAGCAGTACTTC. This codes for CASSQDRVGNEQYF.

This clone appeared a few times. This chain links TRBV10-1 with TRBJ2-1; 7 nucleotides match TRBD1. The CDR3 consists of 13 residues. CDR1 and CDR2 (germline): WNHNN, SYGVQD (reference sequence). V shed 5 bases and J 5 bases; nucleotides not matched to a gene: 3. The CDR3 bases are TGCGCCAGCAGTTTCGGACAGGACAATGAGCAGTTCTTC. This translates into CASSFGQDNEQFF.

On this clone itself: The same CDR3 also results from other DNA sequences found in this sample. As DNA, the CDR3 is TGTGCCACCAGCAGAGATCGAGGCCTCAATCAGCCCCAGCATTTT. Its protein is CATSRDRGLNQPQHF. This chain uses TRBV15 with TRBJ1-5; D ambiguous. From germline, CDR1 is LNHNV and CDR2 YYDKDF (reference sequence). The CDR3 is made up of 15 amino acids. Trimming shortened V by 0 bases and J by 3 bases, and 9 bases separated the two germline ends.

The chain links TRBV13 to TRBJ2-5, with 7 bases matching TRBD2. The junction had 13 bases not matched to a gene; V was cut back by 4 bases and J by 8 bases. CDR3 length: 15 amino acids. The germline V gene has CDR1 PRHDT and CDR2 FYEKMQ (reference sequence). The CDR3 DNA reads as TGTGCCAGCAGCTCCGAGACCGCGGGGGTTCTCACCCAGTACTTC. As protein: CASSSETAGVLTQYF. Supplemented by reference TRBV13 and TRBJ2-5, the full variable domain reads AAGVIQSPRHLIKEKRETATLKCYPIPRHDTVYWYQQGPGQDPQFLISFYEKMQSDKGSIPDRFSAQQFSDYHSELNMSSLELGDSALYFCASSSETAGVLTQYFGPGTRLLVL.

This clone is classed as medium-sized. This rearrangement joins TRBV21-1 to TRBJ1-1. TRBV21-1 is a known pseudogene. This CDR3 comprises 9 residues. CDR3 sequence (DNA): TGTGCCAGCAGCCCTGAAGCTTTCTTT. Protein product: CASSPEAFF.

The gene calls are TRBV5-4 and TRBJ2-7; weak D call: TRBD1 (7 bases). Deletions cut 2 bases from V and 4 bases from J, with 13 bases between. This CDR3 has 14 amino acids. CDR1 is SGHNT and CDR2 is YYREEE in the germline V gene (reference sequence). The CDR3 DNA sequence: TGTGCCAGCAGCTTCGGAGGGGGCAGGTACGAGCAGTACTTC. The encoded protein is CASSFGGGRYEQYF.

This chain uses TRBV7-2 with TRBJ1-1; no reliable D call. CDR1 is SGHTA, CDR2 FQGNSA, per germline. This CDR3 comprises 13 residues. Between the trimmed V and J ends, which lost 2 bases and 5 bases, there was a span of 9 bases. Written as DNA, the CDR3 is TGTGCCAGCAGCTTAAGAAGGGCAACTGAAGCTTTCTTT. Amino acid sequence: CASSLRRATEAFF.

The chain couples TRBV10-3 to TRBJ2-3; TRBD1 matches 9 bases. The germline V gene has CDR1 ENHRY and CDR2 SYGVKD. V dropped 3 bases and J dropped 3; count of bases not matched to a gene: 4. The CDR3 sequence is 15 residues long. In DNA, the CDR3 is TGTGCCATCAGTGACAGGGACAGGGCAACAGATACGCAGTATTTT. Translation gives CAISDRDRATDTQYF.

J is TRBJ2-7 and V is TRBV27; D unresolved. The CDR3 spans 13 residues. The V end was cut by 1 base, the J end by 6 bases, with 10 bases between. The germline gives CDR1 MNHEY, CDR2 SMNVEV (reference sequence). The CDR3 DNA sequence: TGTGCCAGCAGTTTATTAAACAGTTTCGAGCAGTACTTC. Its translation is CASSLLNSFEQYF.